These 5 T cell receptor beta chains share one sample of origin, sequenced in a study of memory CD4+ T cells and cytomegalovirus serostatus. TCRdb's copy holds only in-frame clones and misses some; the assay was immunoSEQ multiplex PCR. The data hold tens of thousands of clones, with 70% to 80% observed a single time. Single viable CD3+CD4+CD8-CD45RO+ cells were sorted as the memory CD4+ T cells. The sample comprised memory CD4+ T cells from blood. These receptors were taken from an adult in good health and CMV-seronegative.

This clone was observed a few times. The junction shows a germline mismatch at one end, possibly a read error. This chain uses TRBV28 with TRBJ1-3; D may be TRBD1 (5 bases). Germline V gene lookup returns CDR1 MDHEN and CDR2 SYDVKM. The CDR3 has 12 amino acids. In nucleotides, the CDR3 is TGTGCCAGCAGTTTCCGATTGGGGCCCGGTCATTTT. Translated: CASSFRLGPGHF.

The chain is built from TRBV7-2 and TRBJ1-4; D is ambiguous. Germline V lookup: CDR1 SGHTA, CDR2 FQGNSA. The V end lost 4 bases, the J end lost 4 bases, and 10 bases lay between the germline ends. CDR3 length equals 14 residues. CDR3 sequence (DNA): TGTGCCAGCAGCTCGAACAGTAATAATGAAAAACTGTTTTTT. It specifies CASSSNSNNEKLFF. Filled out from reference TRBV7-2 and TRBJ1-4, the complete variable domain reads GAGVSQSPSNKVTEKGKDVELRCDPISGHTALYWYRQSLGQGLEFLIYFQGNSAPDKSGLPSDRFSAERTGGSVSTLTIQRTQQEDSAVYLCASSSNSNNEKLFFGSGTQLSVL.

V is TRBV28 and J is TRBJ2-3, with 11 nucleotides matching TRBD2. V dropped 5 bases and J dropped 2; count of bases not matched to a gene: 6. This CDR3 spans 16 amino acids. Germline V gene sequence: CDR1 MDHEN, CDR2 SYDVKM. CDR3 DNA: TGTGCCAGCAGTCTCCTACTAGCGGGGGCCACAGATACGCAGTATTTT. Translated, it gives CASSLLLAGATDTQYF.

The CDR3 DNA is TGTGCCAGCAGTGGACCAGGTATTAAGACCCAGTACTTC. Its protein is CASSGPGIKTQYF. The chain recombines TRBV28 with TRBJ2-5; D unresolved. Germline V gene data show CDR1 as MDHEN and CDR2 as SYDVKM. This CDR3 spans 13 amino acids. The V and J ends lost 5 bases and 6 bases respectively, with 13 bases between them.

CDR3 sequence: CASSLDLTPGQYF. The CDR3 nucleotides read TGTGCCAGCAGCTTGGACCTGACCCCCGGGCAGTACTTC. The chain links TRBV5-6 to TRBJ2-7; D uncertain. The CDR3 consists of 13 residues. CDR1 is SGHDT and CDR2 is YYEEEE in the germline V gene. Deletions cut 0 bases from V and 9 bases from J, with 13 bases between.